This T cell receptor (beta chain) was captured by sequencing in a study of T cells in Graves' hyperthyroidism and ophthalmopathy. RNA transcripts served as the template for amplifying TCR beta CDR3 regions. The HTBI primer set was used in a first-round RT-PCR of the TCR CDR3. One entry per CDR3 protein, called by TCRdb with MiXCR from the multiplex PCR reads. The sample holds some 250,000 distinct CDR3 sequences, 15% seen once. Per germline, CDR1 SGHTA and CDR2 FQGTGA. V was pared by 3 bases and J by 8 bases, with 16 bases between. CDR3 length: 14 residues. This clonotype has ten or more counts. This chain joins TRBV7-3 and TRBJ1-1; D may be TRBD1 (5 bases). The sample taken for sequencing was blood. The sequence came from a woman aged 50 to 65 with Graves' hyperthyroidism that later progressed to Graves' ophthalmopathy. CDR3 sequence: CASSLKTGPGEAFF. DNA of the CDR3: TGTGCCAGCAGCTTGAAAACAGGTCCGGGGGAAGCTTTCTTT.